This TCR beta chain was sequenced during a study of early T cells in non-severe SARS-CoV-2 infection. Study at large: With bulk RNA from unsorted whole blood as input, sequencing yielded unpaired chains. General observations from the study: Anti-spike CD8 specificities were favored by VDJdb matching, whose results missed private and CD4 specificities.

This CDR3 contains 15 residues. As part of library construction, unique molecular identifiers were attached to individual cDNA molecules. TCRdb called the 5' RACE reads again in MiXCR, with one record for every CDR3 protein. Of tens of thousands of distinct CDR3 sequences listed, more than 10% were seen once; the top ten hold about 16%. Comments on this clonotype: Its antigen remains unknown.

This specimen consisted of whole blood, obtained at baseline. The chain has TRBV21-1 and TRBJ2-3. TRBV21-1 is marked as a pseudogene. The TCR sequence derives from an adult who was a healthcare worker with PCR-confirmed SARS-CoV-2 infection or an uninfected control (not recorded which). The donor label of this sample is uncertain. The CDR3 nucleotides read TGTGCCAGCAGCATCCGGCAGACTAGCACAGATACGCAGTATTTT. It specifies CASSIRQTSTDTQYF.